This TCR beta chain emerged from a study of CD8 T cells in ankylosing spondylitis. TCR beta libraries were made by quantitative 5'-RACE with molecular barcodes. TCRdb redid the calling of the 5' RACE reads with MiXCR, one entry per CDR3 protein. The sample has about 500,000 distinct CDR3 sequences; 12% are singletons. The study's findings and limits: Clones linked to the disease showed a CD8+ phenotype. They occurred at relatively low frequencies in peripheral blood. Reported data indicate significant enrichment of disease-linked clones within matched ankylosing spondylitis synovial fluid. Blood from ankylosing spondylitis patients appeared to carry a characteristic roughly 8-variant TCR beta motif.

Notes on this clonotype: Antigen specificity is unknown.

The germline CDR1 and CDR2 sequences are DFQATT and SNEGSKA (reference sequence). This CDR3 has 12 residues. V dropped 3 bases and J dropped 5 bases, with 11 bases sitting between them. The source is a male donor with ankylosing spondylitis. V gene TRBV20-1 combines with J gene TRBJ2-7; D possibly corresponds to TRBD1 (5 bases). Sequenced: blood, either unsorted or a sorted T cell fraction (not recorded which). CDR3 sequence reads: CSASVGVDEQYF. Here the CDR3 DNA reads TGCAGTGCTAGCGTAGGGGTTGACGAGCAGTACTTC.